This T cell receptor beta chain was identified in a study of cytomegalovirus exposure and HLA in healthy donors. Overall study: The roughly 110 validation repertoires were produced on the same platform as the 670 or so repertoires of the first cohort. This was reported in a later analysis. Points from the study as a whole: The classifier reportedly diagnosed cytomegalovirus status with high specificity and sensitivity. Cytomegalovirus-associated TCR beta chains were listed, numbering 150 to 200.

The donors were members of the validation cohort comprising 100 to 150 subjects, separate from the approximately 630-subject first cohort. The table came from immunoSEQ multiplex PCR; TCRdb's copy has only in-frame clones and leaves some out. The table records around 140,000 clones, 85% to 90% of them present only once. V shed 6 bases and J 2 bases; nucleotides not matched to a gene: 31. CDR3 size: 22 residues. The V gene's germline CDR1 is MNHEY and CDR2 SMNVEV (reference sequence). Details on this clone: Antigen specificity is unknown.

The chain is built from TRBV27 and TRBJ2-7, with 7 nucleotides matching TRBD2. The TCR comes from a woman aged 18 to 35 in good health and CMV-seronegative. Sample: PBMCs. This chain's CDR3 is CASSPSLSGAARGLPPTYEQYF. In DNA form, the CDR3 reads TGTGCCAGCAGCCCGTCCCTAAGCGGGGCAGCACGGGGTCTGCCTCCGACCTACGAGCAGTACTTC.